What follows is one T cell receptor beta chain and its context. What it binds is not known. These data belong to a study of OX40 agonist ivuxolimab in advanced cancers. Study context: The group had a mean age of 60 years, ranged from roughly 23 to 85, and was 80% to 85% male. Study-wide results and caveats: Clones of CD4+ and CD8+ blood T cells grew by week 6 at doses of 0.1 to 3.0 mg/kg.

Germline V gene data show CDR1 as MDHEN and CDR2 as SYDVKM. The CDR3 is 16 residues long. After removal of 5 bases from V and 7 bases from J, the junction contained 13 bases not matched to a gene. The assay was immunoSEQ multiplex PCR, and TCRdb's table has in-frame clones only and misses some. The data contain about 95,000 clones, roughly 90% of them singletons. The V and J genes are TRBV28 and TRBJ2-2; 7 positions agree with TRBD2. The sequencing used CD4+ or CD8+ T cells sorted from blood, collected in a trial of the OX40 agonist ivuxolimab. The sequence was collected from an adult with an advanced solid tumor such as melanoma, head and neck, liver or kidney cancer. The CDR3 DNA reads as TGTGCCAGCAGTGGGGCCTCGGGGGAGGGCCTCGGGGAGCTGTTTTTT. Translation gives CASSGASGEGLGELFF. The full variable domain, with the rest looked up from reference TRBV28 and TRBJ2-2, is DVKVTQSSRYLVKRTGEKVFLECVQDMDHENMFWYRQDPGLGLRLIYFSYDVKMKEKGDIPEGYSVSREKKERFSLILESASTNQTSMYLCASSGASGEGLGELFFGEGSRLTVL.